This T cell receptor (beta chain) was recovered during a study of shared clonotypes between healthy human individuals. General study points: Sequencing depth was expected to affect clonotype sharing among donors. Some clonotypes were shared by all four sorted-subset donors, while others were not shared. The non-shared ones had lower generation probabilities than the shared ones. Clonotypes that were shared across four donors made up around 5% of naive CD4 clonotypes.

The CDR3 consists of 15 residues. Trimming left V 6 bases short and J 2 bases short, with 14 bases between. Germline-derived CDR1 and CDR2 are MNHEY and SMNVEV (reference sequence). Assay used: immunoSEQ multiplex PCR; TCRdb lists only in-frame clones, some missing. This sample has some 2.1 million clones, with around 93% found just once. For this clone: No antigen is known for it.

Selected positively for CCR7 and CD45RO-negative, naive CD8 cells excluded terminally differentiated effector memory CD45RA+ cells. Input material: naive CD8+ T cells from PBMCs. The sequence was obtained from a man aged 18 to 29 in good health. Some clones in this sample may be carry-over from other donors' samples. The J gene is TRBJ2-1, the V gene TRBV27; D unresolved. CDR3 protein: CASSLTPFAYNEQFF. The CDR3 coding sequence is TGTGCCAGCAGCCTGACCCCGTTTGCCTACAATGAGCAGTTCTTC.